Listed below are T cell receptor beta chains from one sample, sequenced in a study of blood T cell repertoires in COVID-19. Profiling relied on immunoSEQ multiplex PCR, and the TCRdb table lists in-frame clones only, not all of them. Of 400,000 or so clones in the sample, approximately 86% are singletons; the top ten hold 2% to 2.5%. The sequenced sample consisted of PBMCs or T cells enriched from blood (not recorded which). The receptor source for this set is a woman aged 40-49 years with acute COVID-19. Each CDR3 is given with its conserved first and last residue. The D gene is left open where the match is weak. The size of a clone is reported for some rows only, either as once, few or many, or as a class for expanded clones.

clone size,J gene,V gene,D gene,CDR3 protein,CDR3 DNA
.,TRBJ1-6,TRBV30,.,CAWTTSPGGPLHF,TGTGCCTGGACCACTTCCCCGGGAGGACCCCTCCACTTT
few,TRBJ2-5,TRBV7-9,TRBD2,CASSPPTSGEAETQYF,TGTGCCAGCAGCCCCCCGACTAGCGGGGAAGCTGAGACCCAGTACTTC
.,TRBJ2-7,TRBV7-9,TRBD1,CASSYGLPGQTFYEQYF,TGTGCCAGCAGCTACGGATTACCGGGACAGACCTTCTACGAGCAGTACTTC
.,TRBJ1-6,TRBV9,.,CASSVEGGTPNSPLHF,TGTGCCAGCAGCGTCGAGGGGGGGACACCTAATTCACCCCTCCACTTT
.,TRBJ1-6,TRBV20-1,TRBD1,CSASRVGQGDSPLHF,TGCAGTGCTAGTCGGGTGGGACAGGGTGATTCACCCCTCCACTTT
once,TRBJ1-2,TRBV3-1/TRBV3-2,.,CASSQLDGRGGGYTF,TGTGCCAGCAGCCAATTAGACGGCCGGGGTGGTGGCTACACCTTC
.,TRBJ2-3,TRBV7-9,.,CASSFGATIITDTQYF,TGTGCCAGCAGCTTTGGAGCGACCATAATCACAGATACGCAGTATTTT
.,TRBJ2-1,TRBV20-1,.,CSATDSEQFF,TGCAGTGCTACCGACTCCGAGCAGTTCTTC
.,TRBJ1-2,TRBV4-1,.,CASSQVPGIYGYTF,TGCGCCAGCAGCCAGGTCCCGGGTATCTATGGCTACACCTTC
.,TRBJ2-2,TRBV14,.,CASSPANTGELFF,TGTGCCAGCAGCCCCGCGAACACCGGGGAGCTGTTTTTT
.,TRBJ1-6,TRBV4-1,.,CASSQDFPGSRNSPLHF,TGCGCCAGCAGCCAAGATTTCCCGGGGTCGCGGAATTCACCCCTCCACTTT